This TCR beta chain was sequenced for a study of T cell clonality in common variable immunodeficiency. V lost 0 bases and J lost 0, with 7 bases in between. Germline V lookup: CDR1 SGHDT, CDR2 YYEEEE. This CDR3 is 14 amino acids long. Findings and caveats of the study: Common variable immunodeficiency TCR beta sequences reportedly had fewer deletions and N-nucleotide insertions.

This clone was seen a handful of times. The antigen is not known. The CDR3 end lies 3 residues beyond the end of the read and is filled in from the germline J gene. The data were produced by immunoSEQ multiplex PCR, yet TCRdb's version contains in-frame clones alone and is incomplete. Reported are 23,000 or so clones, none seen only once; the ten largest carry roughly 9.6%. The chain joins TRBV5-6 to TRBJ2-7; D is perhaps TRBD1 (5 bases). The sample comprised peripheral blood mononuclear cells. The sequence was collected from a human donor with common variable immunodeficiency. CDR3 sequence: CASSLARVSYEQYF. The sequenced CDR3 bases are TGTGCCAGCAGCTTGGCCAGGGTCTCCTACGAG.